This T cell receptor beta chain was recovered during a study of T cell repertoires in cytomegalovirus infection. Study-level information: Both CMV infection and a matching HLA type were indicated by public TCR beta signatures. General study findings and limits: Dominating the ex vivo response were TCR beta clonotypes that were CMV-specific and HLA-C-restricted.

CDR1 LGHNA and CDR2 YSLEER come from the germline V gene. V dropped 0 bases and J dropped 4 bases, with 17 bases sitting between them. This CDR3 is built from 17 residues. Via MiXCR, TCRdb re-called the reads, giving one row per CDR3 protein. The sample shows approximately 910,000 distinct CDR3 sequences, roughly 31% of them seen only once. Regarding this clonotype: Antigen specificity is unknown.

The starting material was cultured CD8+ T cells from PBMCs, obtained from culture after CMV antigen stimulation. The V and J genes are TRBV4-3 and TRBJ2-3; D is possibly TRBD2 (7 bases). The TCR originated in a human donor in good health (CMV status not recorded). Some clones in this sample may be carry-over from other donors' samples. CDR3 coding DNA: TGCGCCAGCAGCCAAGAGGAGAGGGGGGGGAACGCAGATACGCAGTATTTT. Amino acids: CASSQEERGGNADTQYF.